Presented here are 10 T cell receptor beta chains from one specimen sequenced in a study of cytomegalovirus exposure and HLA in healthy donors. The study ran its PCR with 60 Vbeta and 13 Jbeta primers. Profiled with immunoSEQ multiplex PCR; TCRdb holds only in-frame clones, not every one. Of fewer than 300,000 clones listed, just over 85% are singletons. Sequenced input: PBMCs. These TCRs come from a man aged 40-49 years in good health and CMV-seropositive.

The chain carries TRBV6-6 and TRBJ2-2, with 7 positions matching TRBD1. The CDR3 runs to 15 residues. In germline, CDR1 is MNHNY, CDR2 SVGAGI (reference sequence). J gave up 3 bases and V 2 bases, and 3 bases lay outside the gene matches. CDR3 sequence: CASSYEGADTGELFF. The CDR3 nucleotides read TGTGCCAGCAGTTACGAGGGGGCGGACACCGGGGAGCTGTTTTTT.

The chain is built from TRBV6-5 and TRBJ2-1, with D maybe TRBD1 (5 bases). The germline V gene encodes CDR1 MNHEY and CDR2 SVGAGI. CDR3 size: 14 residues. Trimming took 8 bases from V and 0 from J, leaving 11 bases between them. The CDR3 loop is CASGGASSYNEQFF. In DNA, the CDR3 is TGTGCCAGCGGTGGGGCGAGCTCCTACAATGAGCAGTTCTTC.

V gene TRBV6-6 combines with J gene TRBJ2-5; a possible D gene is TRBD2 (7 bases). This CDR3 region has 13 residues. The V end lost 2 bases, the J end lost 7 bases, and 11 bases lay between the germline ends. Germline CDR1 and CDR2: MNHNY and SVGAGI (reference sequence). The CDR3 protein is CASSYGGAGTQYF. The CDR3 DNA follows: TGTGCCAGCAGTTACGGGGGGGCAGGGACCCAGTACTTC.

This clone came up once. The chain employs TRBV18 and TRBJ1-5; D is perhaps TRBD1 (5 bases). Germline V gene sequence: CDR1 KGHSH, CDR2 LQKENI. The CDR3 runs 16 residues. V lost 2 bases and J 0 bases, leaving 11 bases between the germline ends. CDR3 in DNA: TGTGCCAGCTCACCATTGGGGCAGGCTAGCAATCAGCCCCAGCATTTT. As protein: CASSPLGQASNQPQHF.

The chain is built from TRBV25-1 and TRBJ2-2; 13 bases are shared with TRBD2. V gave up 0 bases and J gave up 2 bases; unmatched junction bases: 3. This CDR3 region has 18 residues. Germline CDR1 MGHDK, CDR2 SYGVNS. CDR3 region: CASSEYRLAGGNTGELFF. CDR3 in DNA: TGTGCCAGCAGTGAATACCGACTAGCGGGAGGTAACACCGGGGAGCTGTTTTTT. The entire variable domain, with the rest obtained from reference TRBV25-1 and TRBJ2-2, is as follows: EADIYQTPRYLVIGTGKKITLECSQTMGHDKMYWYQQDPGMELHLIHYSYGVNSTEKGDLSSESTVSRIRTEHFPLTLESARPSHTSQYLCASSEYRLAGGNTGELFFGEGSRLTVL.

The gene calls are TRBV5-1 and TRBJ1-1; tentative D call: TRBD1 (5 bases). Trimming shortened V by 7 bases and J by 5 bases, and 9 bases separated the two germline ends. CDR3 length: 11 amino acids. Germline assignment: CDR1 SGHRS and CDR2 YFSETQ. CDR3 residues: CASGGGTEAFF. The CDR3 DNA sequence: TGCGCCAGCGGCGGGGGGACTGAAGCTTTCTTT.

The chain has TRBV19 and TRBJ1-5; D remains ambiguous. The V gene's germline CDR1 is LNHDA and CDR2 SQIVND (reference sequence). The CDR3 covers 13 residues. V dropped 3 bases and J dropped 4 bases, with 7 bases sitting between them. This CDR3 is CASSIYPNQPQHF. The CDR3, as DNA: TGTGCCAGTAGTATTTATCCGAATCAGCCCCAGCATTTT.

The chain carries TRBV28 and TRBJ1-3, with TRBD1 as a possible D gene (6 bases). V was cut by 6 bases and J by 0 bases, with 12 bases left in between. The germline CDR1 and CDR2 sequences are MDHEN and SYDVKM. This CDR3 has 15 amino acids. The CDR3 is CASSLQGNSGNTIYF. The CDR3 nucleotides read TGTGCCAGCAGCCTACAGGGAAACTCTGGAAACACCATATATTTT.

The chain combines TRBV10-1 with TRBJ2-7; 9 nucleotides align to TRBD1. This CDR3 is 16 amino acids long. With 3 bases clipped from V and 0 bases from J, the junction kept 6 bases outside the gene matches. CDR1 WNHNN and CDR2 SYGVQD come from the germline V gene (reference sequence). In nucleotides, the CDR3 is TGCGCCAGCAGTGACACCGGGACAGGGAGCTCCTACGAGCAGTACTTC. Amino acid sequence: CASSDTGTGSSYEQYF.

This clone was detected only once. V usage is TRBV29-1 and J usage is TRBJ2-7; 11 positions agree with TRBD1. Germline loops: CDR1 SQVTM, CDR2 ANQGSEA. CDR3 size: 13 residues. Unmatched junction bases numbered 4, after V lost 5 bases and J lost 4 bases. CDR3 amino acids: CSVRTGGQYEQYF. For the CDR3, the DNA is TGCAGCGTTAGGACAGGGGGCCAATACGAGCAGTACTTC.